The 26 T cell receptor beta chains given below trace back to one sample, sequenced in a study of blood T cells in healthy people across ages. Next came a second PCR, run for about 6 to 11 cycles, which used a sample-barcoded 5' primer along with a J-beta primer mix. TCRdb re-derived calls from the 5' RACE reads in MiXCR, one entry per CDR3 protein. The sample lists some 1.4 million distinct CDR3 sequences, 42% occurring once. The sample taken for sequencing was blood. All receptors come from a woman between 18 and 29 years old in good health.

V and J are TRBV15 and TRBJ2-3, with a possible D match to TRBD2 (6 bases). The germline V gene has CDR1 LNHNV and CDR2 YYDKDF (reference sequence). CDR3 size: 15 residues. V lost 3 bases to trimming and J lost 4 bases, with 14 bases between them. In DNA form, the CDR3 reads TGTGCCACCAGCAGTAGGGACTCCGGGCCAGATACGCAGTATTTT. Residues: CATSSRDSGPDTQYF.

The CDR3 spells CASSFGVAGYGYTF. The CDR3 nucleotides are TGTGCCAGCAGTTTTGGGGTAGCGGGCTATGGCTACACCTTC. The V and J genes are TRBV28 and TRBJ1-2; D uncertain. CDR1 and CDR2 (germline): MDHEN, SYDVKM. The germline V and J ends were trimmed by 3 bases and 4 bases, with 12 bases remaining between them. The CDR3 spans 14 residues.

This rearrangement joins TRBV5-1 to TRBJ2-7, with TRBD1 matching 9 bases. Germline-derived CDR1 and CDR2 are SGHRS and YFSETQ. This CDR3 spans 14 amino acids. The ends lost 4 bases at V and 1 base at J; junction bases unmatched: 3. This chain's CDR3 is CASSGTGKSYEQYF. CDR3 in DNA: TGCGCCAGCAGCGGGACAGGGAAATCCTACGAGCAGTACTTC.

In regard to this clonotype: A read error may be the cause here, since a much bigger clone is one base away. The V and J genes are TRBV3-1 and TRBJ2-7; D gene unclear. The germline V gene has CDR1 LGHDT and CDR2 YNNKEL (reference sequence). There are 11 residues in the CDR3. DNA for the CDR3: TGTGCCAGCAGCCAAGTTAACGAGCAGCACTTC. Amino acids: CASSQVNEQHF.

This clonotype has a handful of counts. This chain connects TRBV7-9 to TRBJ1-2; D might be TRBD1 (5 bases). V was pared by 0 bases and J by 8 bases, with 16 bases between. Per germline, CDR1 SEHNR and CDR2 FQNEAQ (reference sequence). The CDR3 length is 15 residues. CDR3 bases: TGTGCCAGCAGCTTAGCGGAGGGGACGCCCCGAGGCTACACCTTC. This sequence encodes CASSLAEGTPRGYTF. Filled out from reference TRBV7-9 and TRBJ1-2, the complete variable domain reads DTGVSQNPRHKITKRGQNVTFRCDPISEHNRLYWYRQTLGQGPEFLTYFQNEAQLEKSRLLSDRFSAERPKGSFSTLEIQRTEQGDSAMYLCASSLAEGTPRGYTFGSGTRLTVV.

This clonotype was observed many times. The rearrangement joins TRBV6-5 to TRBJ2-1; D uncertain. The V end lost 6 bases, the J end lost 9 bases, and 12 bases lay between the germline ends. This CDR3 comprises 12 residues. Germline CDR1 MNHEY, CDR2 SVGAGI. The CDR3 sequence: CASSSRTGEQFF. CDR3 DNA sequence: TGTGCCAGCAGCTCGCGGACGGGTGAGCAGTTCTTC.

Only a few counts were recorded for this clonotype. A much larger clone is a single base away; this may be a read error. This sequence joins TRBV4-2 and TRBJ2-1, with TRBD1 as a possible D gene (5 bases). CDR3 length: 15 residues. V dropped 0 bases and J dropped 13 bases, with 19 bases sitting between them. Germline V gives CDR1 LGHNA, CDR2 YNFKEQ. Written as DNA, the CDR3 is TGTGCCAGCAGCCAAGATGGCCTACAGGAAGAGACCCAGTTCTTC. The encoded protein is CASSQDGLQEETQFF.

The chain employs TRBV9 and TRBJ2-5; tentatively, D is TRBD1 (5 bases). The DNA end is more similar to TRBJ2-7, so the J call may be wrong. The CDR3 totals 11 residues. Per germline, CDR1 SGDLS and CDR2 YYNGEE. The CDR3 protein is CASSAGCEQYF. Written as DNA, the CDR3 is TGTGCCAGCAGCGCAGGGTGCGAGCAGTACTTC.

This clonotype showed up just a few times. The chain links TRBV24-1 to TRBJ2-5; a possible D gene is TRBD1 (5 bases). This CDR3 spans 15 amino acids. V lost 0 bases and J 0 bases, leaving 7 bases between the germline ends. Germline-derived CDR1 and CDR2 are KGHDR and SFDVKD. CDR3 protein: CATSDLQDNQETQYF. In DNA form, the CDR3 reads TGTGCCACCAGTGATTTGCAGGACAACCAAGAGACCCAGTACTTC.

The chain recombines TRBV30 with TRBJ2-1; TRBD2 is a possible D gene (6 bases). Trimming stripped 5 bases from V and 6 bases from J, with 14 bases between. CDR1 and CDR2 from the germline V gene are GTSNPN and SVGIG (reference sequence). This CDR3 contains 13 residues. CDR3 DNA sequence: TGTGCCTGGTCTGACGGGAGTGCCAATGAGCAGTTCTTC. Amino acids: CAWSDGSANEQFF.

This clonotype showed up just a few times. This CDR3 reads CASNTGTGAGELFF. The CDR3 DNA is TGTGCCAGCAATACAGGGACGGGTGCCGGGGAGCTGTTTTTT. V usage is TRBV2 and J usage is TRBJ2-2; possibly TRBD1 for D (6 bases). The V end lost 7 bases, the J end lost 6 bases, and 15 bases lay between the germline ends. This CDR3 spans 14 amino acids. Germline assignment: CDR1 SNHLY and CDR2 FYNNEI. The whole variable domain, remainder taken from reference TRBV2 and TRBJ2-2, is EPEVTQTPSHQVTQMGQEVILRCVPISNHLYFYWYRQILGQKVEFLVSFYNNEISEKSEIFDDQFSVERPDGSNFTLKIRSTKLEDSAMYFCASNTGTGAGELFFGEGSRLTVL.

The gene calls are TRBV30 and TRBJ1-2; 7 bases fit TRBD1. Looked up from germline, CDR1 is GTSNPN and CDR2 is SVGIG (reference sequence). The J segment lost 3 bases and the V segment lost 8 bases, leaving 9 bases of the junction unmatched. CDR3 length equals 13 residues. CDR3 nucleotides: TGTGCCCGTGAAACAGGGGAAGACTATGGCTACACCTTC. This codes for CARETGEDYGYTF.

The genes are TRBV20-1 and TRBJ2-2; D not certain. In germline, CDR1 is DFQATT, CDR2 SNEGSKA (reference sequence). CDR3 length equals 14 residues. V was pared by 5 bases and J by 6 bases, with 16 bases between. The CDR3 DNA reads as TGCAGTGCTTCCGGACCCAAGGGCGCCGGGGAGCTGTTTTTT. Its protein is CSASGPKGAGELFF.

The chain is built from TRBV7-3 and TRBJ2-2, with D possibly being TRBD1 (6 bases). This CDR3 has 18 residues. V was pared by 0 bases and J by 0 bases, with 14 bases between. Germline V gene lookup returns CDR1 SGHTA and CDR2 FQGTGA. The CDR3 bases are TGTGCCAGCAGCTTAACCGGGCGACAGGACACGAACACCGGGGAGCTGTTTTTT. This encodes CASSLTGRQDTNTGELFF.

This clonotype was detected many times. The chain is built from TRBV25-1 and TRBJ1-6; D unclear. This CDR3 has 12 residues. The germline CDR1 and CDR2 sequences are MGHDK and SYGVNS. V shed 3 bases and J shed 6 bases, with 3 bases lying between them. The CDR3 sequence is CASSEGNSPLHF. The CDR3 DNA reads TGTGCCAGCAGTGAGGGTAATTCACCCCTCCACTTT.

This clonotype was picked up a small number of times. In nucleotides, the CDR3 is TGCAGCGTTGACTTTAGCACAAGAACCTATGGCTACACCTTC. Translating gives CSVDFSTRTYGYTF. The chain has TRBV29-1 and TRBJ1-2; D is undetermined. CDR3 length equals 14 residues. The V end was cut by 3 bases, the J end by 4 bases, with 15 bases between. Germline loops: CDR1 SQVTM, CDR2 ANQGSEA.

V is TRBV7-2 and J is TRBJ1-5, with D unclear. Trimming pared 2 bases from V and 5 bases from J, leaving 10 bases between. Germline assignment: CDR1 SGHTA and CDR2 FQGNSA. The CDR3 totals 14 residues. CDR3 nucleotide sequence: TGTGCCAGCAGCTTACTGTCCGGGTATCAGCCCCAGCATTTT. This sequence encodes CASSLLSGYQPQHF.

This clonotype was found many times. The V gene is TRBV10-3, the J gene TRBJ2-5; 11 bases fit TRBD1. CDR3 size: 15 residues. V shed 4 bases and J 4 bases; nucleotides not matched to a gene: 5. Germline V gene data show CDR1 as ENHRY and CDR2 as SYGVKD. The CDR3 reads CAISVLGQGGETQYF. CDR3 sequence (DNA): TGTGCCATCAGTGTCCTGGGACAGGGGGGAGAGACCCAGTACTTC.

The V call is TRBV20-1, the J call TRBJ1-1; possible D gene TRBD1, 5 bases. Germline loops: CDR1 DFQATT, CDR2 SNEGSKA (reference sequence). Trimming took off 4 bases at V and 1 base at J, with 10 bases between the two ends. The CDR3 sequence is 13 residues long. CDR3 sequence (DNA): TGCAGTGCTACGGGGGTTAAGAACACTGAAGCTTTCTTT. As protein: CSATGVKNTEAFF.

This chain joins TRBV28 and TRBJ2-3; possibly TRBD2 for D (7 bases). The CDR3 has 15 amino acids. Trimming took off 7 bases at V and 4 bases at J, with 18 bases between the two ends. Germline V gene data show CDR1 as MDHEN and CDR2 as SYDVKM. CDR3 DNA: TGTGCCAGCACCCTTATCAGGGGAGGGTCAGATACGCAGTATTTT. Protein: CASTLIRGGSDTQYF. Complete variable domain (other parts from reference TRBV28 and TRBJ2-3): DVKVTQSSRYLVKRTGEKVFLECVQDMDHENMFWYRQDPGLGLRLIYFSYDVKMKEKGDIPEGYSVSREKKERFSLILESASTNQTSMYLCASTLIRGGSDTQYFGPGTRLTVL.

The chain employs TRBV3-1 and TRBJ1-6; D uncertain. The germline gives CDR1 LGHDT, CDR2 YNNKEL (reference sequence). Deletions cut 3 bases from V and 9 bases from J, with 15 bases between. The CDR3 extends over 15 amino acids. CDR3 loop: CASSQSVGEGSPLHF. The DNA of the CDR3 is TGTGCCAGCAGCCAGTCCGTAGGCGAAGGTTCACCCCTCCACTTT. The full variable domain, rest sourced from reference TRBV3-1 and TRBJ1-6, is DTAVSQTPKYLVTQMGNDKSIKCEQNLGHDTMYWYKQDSKKFLKIMFSYNNKELIINETVPNRFSPKSPDKAHLNLHINSLELGDSAVYFCASSQSVGEGSPLHFGNGTRLTVT.

This clonotype was observed a handful of times. The chain combines TRBV10-3 with TRBJ1-1; 9 nucleotides agree with TRBD1. CDR1 is ENHRY, CDR2 SYGVKD, per germline. The CDR3 covers 15 residues. V was pared by 6 bases and J by 1 base, with 6 bases of the junction left unmatched. In DNA, the CDR3 is TGTGCCATCAGAGAAGGGGACAGGGAGAACACTGAAGCTTTCTTT. The encoded protein is CAIREGDRENTEAFF.

This clonotype was counted between two and nine times. The chain couples TRBV28 to TRBJ2-7; D unresolved. This CDR3 contains 14 residues. The germline gives CDR1 MDHEN, CDR2 SYDVKM. V was trimmed by 6 bases and J by 0 bases, leaving 12 bases between them. The CDR3 reads CASSRPLSSYEQYF. DNA of the CDR3: TGTGCCAGCAGCCGGCCGCTGAGCTCCTACGAGCAGTACTTC.

This clonotype was seen a few times. V and J are TRBV27 and TRBJ1-5; perhaps TRBD1 as D (5 bases). The CDR3 covers 14 residues. Trimming left V 2 bases short and J 6 bases short, with 11 bases between. The germline gives CDR1 MNHEY, CDR2 SMNVEV (reference sequence). CDR3 in DNA: TGTGCCAGCAGTTTAGCCTCGGGGACTCAGCCCCAGCATTTT. Translation gives CASSLASGTQPQHF.

A few counts support this clonotype. The chain links TRBV12-3 or TRBV12-4 to TRBJ1-2, with D perhaps matching TRBD1 (5 bases). V lost 6 bases to trimming and J lost 11 bases, with 25 bases between them. The CDR3 loop spans 15 amino acids. In DNA, the CDR3 is TGTGCCAGCAGCCACACCGGAGGACAACGAGTCAAGTACACCTTC. Translation: CASSHTGGQRVKYTF.

This clonotype was counted a few times. V and J are TRBV12-3 or TRBV12-4 and TRBJ2-7, with D unclear. V was shortened by 3 bases and J by 1 base, with 7 bases between the two germline ends. The CDR3 spans 13 residues. CDR3 bases: TGTGCCAGCAGTTTCAAGGCTTCCTACGAGCAGTACTTC. Its protein is CASSFKASYEQYF.